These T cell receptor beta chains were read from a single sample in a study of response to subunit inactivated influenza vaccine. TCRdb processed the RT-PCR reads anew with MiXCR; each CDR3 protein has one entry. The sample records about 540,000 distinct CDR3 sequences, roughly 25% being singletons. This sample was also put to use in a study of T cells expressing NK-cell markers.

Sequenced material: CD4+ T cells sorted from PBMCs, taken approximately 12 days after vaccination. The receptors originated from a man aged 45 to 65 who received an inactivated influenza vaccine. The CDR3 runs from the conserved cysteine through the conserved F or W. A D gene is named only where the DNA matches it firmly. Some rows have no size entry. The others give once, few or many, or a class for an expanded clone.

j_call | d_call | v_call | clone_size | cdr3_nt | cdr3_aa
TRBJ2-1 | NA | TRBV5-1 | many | TGCGCCAGCAGCATAGGACAGAGCTCCTACAATGAGCAGTTCTTC | CASSIGQSSYNEQFF
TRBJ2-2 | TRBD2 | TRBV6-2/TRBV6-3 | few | TGTGCCAGCAGTTACCTCGTGGGTAGCGGGAGCCCAAACACCGGGGAGCTGTTTTTT | CASSYLVGSGSPNTGELFF
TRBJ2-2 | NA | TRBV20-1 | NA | TGCAGTGCTAGGGTTCGAGCGGACAGCAACACCGGGGAGCTGTTTTTT | CSARVRADSNTGELFF
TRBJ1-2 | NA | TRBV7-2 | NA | TGTGCCAGCAGCTTAGAGGCAGGTCACTATGGCTACACCTTC | CASSLEAGHYGYTF
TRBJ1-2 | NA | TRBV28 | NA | TGTGCCAGCAGTTTAGGCTGGGGGGGTGTAGGAGGCTACACCTTC | CASSLGWGGVGGYTF
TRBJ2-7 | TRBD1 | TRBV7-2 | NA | TGTGCCAGCAGCTTAGCCCTACAGGGGAACGAGCAGTACTTC | CASSLALQGNEQYF
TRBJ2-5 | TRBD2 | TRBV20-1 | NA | TGCAGTGCTAGCGGGACTATACAAGAGACCCAGTACTTC | CSASGTIQETQYF
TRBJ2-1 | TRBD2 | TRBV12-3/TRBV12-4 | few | TGTGCCAGCAGTTCCGGACTAGCGGGGGGTCACAAGAATGAGCAGTTCTTC | CASSSGLAGGHKNEQFF
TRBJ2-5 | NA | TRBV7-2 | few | TGTGCCAGCAGCCCAAGGCTCGAGGCAGGGTGGGAGCAGACCCAGTACTTC | CASSPRLEAGWEQTQYF
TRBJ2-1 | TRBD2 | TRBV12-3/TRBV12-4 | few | TGTGCCAGCAGTACCAGCGGGAGATGGACCTACAATGAGCAGTTCTTC | CASSTSGRWTYNEQFF
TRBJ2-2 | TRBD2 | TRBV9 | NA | TGTGCCAGCAGCCCACGGACTAGCGGATTCCAGAACACCGGGGAGCTGTTTTTT | CASSPRTSGFQNTGELFF
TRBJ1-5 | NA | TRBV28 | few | TGTGCCAGCAGTTCTTGGGGAAGAGGTAGCAATCAGCCCCAGCATTTT | CASSSWGRGSNQPQHF
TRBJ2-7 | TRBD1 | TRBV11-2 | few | TGTGCCAGCACCACCCTCCAGGGGGCTTACGAGCAGTACTTC | CASTTLQGAYEQYF
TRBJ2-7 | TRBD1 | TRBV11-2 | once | TGTGCCAGCAGTCCGACAGGGTTGAGCGAGCAGTACTTC | CASSPTGLSEQYF
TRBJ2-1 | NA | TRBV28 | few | TGTGCCAGCAGGGCGGGATCCTTGGGTGAGCAGTTCTTC | CASRAGSLGEQFF
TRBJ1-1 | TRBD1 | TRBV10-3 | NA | TGTGCCATCAGGCAGGGGGTCTATAACACTGAAGCTTTCTTT | CAIRQGVYNTEAFF
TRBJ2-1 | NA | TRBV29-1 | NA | TGCAGCGTTGACTCCGGGGAGCAGTTCTTC | CSVDSGEQFF
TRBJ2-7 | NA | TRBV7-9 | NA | TGTGCCAGCAGCCCAAATTGGAGGTCCTACGAGCAGTACTTC | CASSPNWRSYEQYF
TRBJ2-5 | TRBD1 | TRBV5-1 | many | TGCGCCAGCGCCTTTACAGGGGGCGTGGGGGAGACCCAGTACTTC | CASAFTGGVGETQYF
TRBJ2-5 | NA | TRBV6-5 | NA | TGTGCCAGCAGTTACTCGGCTAGTAGTGAGACCCAGTACTTC | CASSYSASSETQYF
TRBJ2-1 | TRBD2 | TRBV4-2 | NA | TGTGCCAGCAGCCCGATCCTGTCAGCGGGAGGGCTTAGCGATGAGCAGTTCTTC | CASSPILSAGGLSDEQFF
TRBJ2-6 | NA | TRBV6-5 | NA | TGTGCCAGCAGTTATGGAGACTCTGGGGCCAACGTCCTGACTTTC | CASSYGDSGANVLTF
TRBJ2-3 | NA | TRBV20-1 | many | TGCAGTGCCACCGTCGGGGGGACAGACAATACGCAGTATTTT | CSATVGGTDNTQYF
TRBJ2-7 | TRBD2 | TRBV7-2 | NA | TGTGCCAGCAGCTACACTAGCGGGAGAGGGGAGCAGTACTTC | CASSYTSGRGEQYF
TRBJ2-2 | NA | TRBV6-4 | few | TGTGCCAGCAGTGAAAGTCAGCTTAACACCGGGGAGCTGTTTTTT | CASSESQLNTGELFF
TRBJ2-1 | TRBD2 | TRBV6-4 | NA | TGTGCCAGCAGTGACTGCGGACTAGCGGGAGGTAATGAGCAGTTCTTC | CASSDCGLAGGNEQFF
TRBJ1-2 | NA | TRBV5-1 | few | TGCGCCAGCACGGAGTCGGACTATGGCTACACCTTC | CASTESDYGYTF
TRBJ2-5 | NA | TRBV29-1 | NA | TGCAGCGTTGGTCGGGGGAGCCAAGAGACCCAGTACTTC | CSVGRGSQETQYF
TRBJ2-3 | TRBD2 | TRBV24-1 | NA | TGTGCCACCACTGAACCGGGACTAGCGGGAGCGAGCGGAACAGATACGCAGTATTTT | CATTEPGLAGASGTDTQYF
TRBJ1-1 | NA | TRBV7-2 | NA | TGTGCCAGCAGCTTCGGCACAGGGAGCGGGAGTGAAGCTTTCTTT | CASSFGTGSGSEAFF
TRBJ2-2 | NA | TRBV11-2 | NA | TGTGCCAGCAGCTCAACAGGGTTTCACGGGGAGCTGTTTTTT | CASSSTGFHGELFF
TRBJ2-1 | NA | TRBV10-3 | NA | TGTGCCATCAGTGAGTCGACTCCGAGAAGCTCCTACAATGAGCAGTTCTTC | CAISESTPRSSYNEQFF
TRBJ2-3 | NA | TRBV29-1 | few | TGCAGCGCCGGAATTACAGATACGCAGTATTTT | CSAGITDTQYF
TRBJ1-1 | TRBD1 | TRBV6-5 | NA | TGTGCCAGCAGTTACTCGGAAGGGGGCGCGGTCGCTTTCTTT | CASSYSEGGAVAFF
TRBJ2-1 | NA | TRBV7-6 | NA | TGTGCCAGCAGTTGGGGGCACAATGAGCAGTTCTTC | CASSWGHNEQFF
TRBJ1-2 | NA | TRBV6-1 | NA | TGTGCCAGCAGGGAGACAGGCGCCACGTATGGCTACACCTTC | CASRETGATYGYTF
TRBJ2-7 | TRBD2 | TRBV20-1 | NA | TGCAGTGCTAGCGCACTAGCGGGGGGAGCCTCCGAGCAGTACTTC | CSASALAGGASEQYF
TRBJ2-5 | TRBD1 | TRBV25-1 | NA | TGTGCCAGCAGTGCACTCCGGACAGGGGTAGAAGAGACCCAGTACTTC | CASSALRTGVEETQYF
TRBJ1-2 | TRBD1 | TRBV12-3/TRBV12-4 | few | TGTGCCAGCAGTCAAATGACAGGGACTAACTATGGCTACACCTTC | CASSQMTGTNYGYTF
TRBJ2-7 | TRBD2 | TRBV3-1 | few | TGTGCCAGCAGCCAAGGCGCGGGAGGGCCTATCCCCGAGCAGTACTTC | CASSQGAGGPIPEQYF
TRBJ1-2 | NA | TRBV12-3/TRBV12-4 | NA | TGTGCCAGCAGTTTAACCGTCAGGGGTTATGGCTACACCTTC | CASSLTVRGYGYTF
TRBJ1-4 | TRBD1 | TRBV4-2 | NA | TGTGCCAGCAGCCAGAGACAGGGGGCGCCTGAAAAACTGTTTTTT | CASSQRQGAPEKLFF